These 9 T cell receptor beta chains came from one sample sequenced in a study of beta chain features in type 1 diabetes (dated by TCRdb to between 2018 and 2020). Library prep was done by the immunoSEQ multiplex PCR assay. The High Capacity cDNA Reverse Transcription Kit was used to reverse transcribe all of the isolated RNA, meaning that expressed TCRB transcripts were what got sequenced. TCRdb took over this immuneACCESS table, retaining in-frame rearrangements with V and J assigned. Such tables are incomplete; in checked studies, under half of the missing clones stem from an unresolved V gene, and the remainder is unexplained. This sample gives under 550,000 clones in total; roughly an eighth of them show up just once. Approximately 0.045% of the sample is taken by the ten largest. Sequenced input: naive CD4+ T cells from blood. The cell subset or site label here, explained by the study, means: true naive CD4+ T cells. The receptors derive from a woman aged 18-29 years in good health.

The chain has TRBV25-1 and TRBJ1-2; D is unresolved. The V end was cut by 6 bases, the J end by 8 bases, with 13 bases between. Per the germline V gene, CDR1 is MGHDK and CDR2 is SYGVNS. CDR3 length: 12 residues. The CDR3 DNA follows: TGTGCCAGCAGGGAGCCCCTGATAGGCTACACCTTC. It specifies CASREPLIGYTF.

This clone was found a few times. The chain carries TRBV18 and TRBJ2-1, with D possibly matching TRBD1 (6 bases). Germline loops: CDR1 KGHSH, CDR2 LQKENI. The CDR3 is 14 residues long. The germline V and J ends were trimmed by 3 bases and 6 bases, with 12 bases remaining between them. The CDR3 protein is CASSPPARGNEQFF. In nucleotides, the CDR3 is TGTGCCAGCTCACCCCCCGCCAGGGGCAATGAGCAGTTCTTC.

This chain connects TRBV6-4 to TRBJ2-1; 11 bases line up with TRBD2. The CDR3 covers 16 residues. The V and J ends lost 4 bases and 9 bases, in that order; junction bases with no gene match: 11. CDR1 and CDR2 (germline): MRHNA, SNTAGT. This chain's CDR3 is CASSGTTSGSRREQFF. The CDR3 nucleotides read TGTGCCAGCAGTGGAACTACTAGCGGGAGTCGACGTGAGCAGTTCTTC.

This clone was seen a handful of times. The chain joins TRBV28 to TRBJ1-4, with D possibly being TRBD1 (5 bases). Looked up from germline, CDR1 is MDHEN and CDR2 is SYDVKM. Trimming stripped 6 bases from V and 3 bases from J, with 5 bases between. The CDR3 is made up of 12 amino acids. The CDR3 bases are TGTGCCAGCAGGGGACCTAATGAAAAACTGTTTTTT. This gives the protein CASRGPNEKLFF.

The chain links TRBV30 to TRBJ1-4; possibly TRBD1 for D (5 bases). The CDR3 totals 16 residues. Germline-derived CDR1 and CDR2 are GTSNPN and SVGIG (reference sequence). V gave up 2 bases and J gave up 0 bases, with 13 bases separating them. The CDR3 spells CAWSPGDGPTNEKLFF. CDR3 DNA: TGTGCCTGGAGTCCCGGGGACGGGCCAACTAATGAAAAACTGTTTTTT.

This clone was seen only once. This sequence joins TRBV2 and TRBJ1-5; D uncertain. This CDR3 region has 11 residues. V was cut by 3 bases and J by 5 bases, with 2 bases left in between. Germline CDR1 reads SNHLY; CDR2 reads FYNNEI. The CDR3 loop is CASSDYQPQHF. The DNA for the CDR3 is TGTGCCAGCAGTGACTATCAGCCCCAGCATTTT.

This clone was counted a few times. This chain connects TRBV18 to TRBJ1-4; D is perhaps TRBD1 (5 bases). Per the germline V gene, CDR1 is KGHSH and CDR2 is LQKENI. Trimming cost V 2 bases and J 7 bases, with 17 bases left between them. The CDR3 is 16 amino acids. Here the CDR3 reads CASSPGGTARAEKLFF. CDR3 sequence (DNA): TGTGCCAGCTCACCAGGAGGGACGGCCCGGGCTGAAAAACTGTTTTTT.

Only a few counts were recorded for this clone. This rearrangement joins TRBV30 to TRBJ1-1, with 9 bases identical to TRBD1. This CDR3 spans 14 amino acids. The J segment lost 5 bases and the V segment lost 3 bases, leaving 7 bases of the junction unmatched. In germline, CDR1 is GTSNPN, CDR2 SVGIG (reference sequence). The CDR3 region is CAWSKGQGKTEAFF. The CDR3 bases are TGTGCCTGGAGCAAAGGACAGGGGAAGACTGAAGCTTTCTTT.

A few counts support this clone. The chain uses TRBV19 and TRBJ1-1; no reliable D call. Germline-derived CDR1 and CDR2 are LNHDA and SQIVND (reference sequence). V lost 2 bases to trimming and J lost 0 bases, with 10 bases between them. The CDR3 loop spans 15 amino acids. CDR3 coding DNA: TGTGCCAGTAGTATACAGCATAGCATGAACACTGAAGCTTTCTTT. Its protein product is CASSIQHSMNTEAFF.